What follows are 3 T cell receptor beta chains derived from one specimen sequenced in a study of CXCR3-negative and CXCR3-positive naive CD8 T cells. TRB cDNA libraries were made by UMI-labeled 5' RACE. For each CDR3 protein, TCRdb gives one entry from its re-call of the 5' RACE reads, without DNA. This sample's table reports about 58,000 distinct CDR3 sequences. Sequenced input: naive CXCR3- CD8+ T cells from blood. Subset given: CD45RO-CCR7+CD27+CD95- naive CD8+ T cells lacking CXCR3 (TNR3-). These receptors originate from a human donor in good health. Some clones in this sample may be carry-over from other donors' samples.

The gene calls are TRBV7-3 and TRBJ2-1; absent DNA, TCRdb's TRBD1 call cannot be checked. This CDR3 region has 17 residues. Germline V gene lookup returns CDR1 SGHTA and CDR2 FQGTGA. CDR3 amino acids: CASSPGTGGISYNEQFF.

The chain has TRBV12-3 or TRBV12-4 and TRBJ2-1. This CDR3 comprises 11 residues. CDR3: CASSLEEEQFF.

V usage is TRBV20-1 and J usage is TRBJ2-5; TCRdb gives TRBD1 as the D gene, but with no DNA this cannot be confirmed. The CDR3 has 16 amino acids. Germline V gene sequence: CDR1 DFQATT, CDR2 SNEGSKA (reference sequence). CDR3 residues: CSARDDRDRAEETQYF.